This passage covers 27 T cell receptor beta chains from one sample sequenced in a study of T-cell reconstitution after alpha-beta-depleted transplantation in children. Unique molecular identifiers were incorporated during preparation of the TCRbeta library. One entry per CDR3 protein, called by TCRdb with MiXCR from the PCR reads. Of roughly 120,000 distinct CDR3 sequences listed, roughly 23% are singletons. Sequenced material: PBMCs, mostly from graft donor cells, taken 180 days after TCRalphabeta/CD19-depleted stem cell transplant. The receptors come from a male patient between 2 and 10 years old who had a stem cell transplant for chronic granulomatous disease, so the T cells may come from the graft donor.

This clonotype has a single count. The chain is built from TRBV12-3 or TRBV12-4 and TRBJ2-1, with 13 nucleotides matching TRBD2. This CDR3 is 21 amino acids long. Trimming took 4 bases from V and 7 from J; bases not matched to a gene: 22. CDR3 in amino acids: CASSSIPKGLAGERMFNEQFF. CDR3 sequence (DNA): TGTGCCAGCAGTTCCATCCCTAAAGGACTAGCGGGAGAGAGGATGTTTAATGAGCAGTTCTTC.

The chain combines TRBV20-1 with TRBJ1-2; D may be TRBD1 (5 bases). Trimming left V 5 bases short and J 2 bases short, with 15 bases between. The CDR3 extends over 14 amino acids. CDR1 is DFQATT, CDR2 SNEGSKA, per germline (reference sequence). The CDR3 sequence is CSAYSAQENYGYTF. The CDR3 DNA is TGCAGTGCTTATTCGGCACAGGAGAACTATGGCTACACCTTC.

This clonotype was recorded many times. CDR3 loop: CSVERGRENTGELFF. For the CDR3, the DNA is TGCAGCGTTGAAAGGGGCAGGGAAAACACCGGGGAGCTGTTTTTT. This chain links TRBV29-1 with TRBJ2-2; the D gene is possibly TRBD1 (5 bases). Trimming took off 2 bases at V and 2 bases at J, with 12 bases between the two ends. Germline V gene lookup returns CDR1 SQVTM and CDR2 ANQGSEA. The length of the CDR3 is 15 residues.

This clonotype occurred once. The chain links TRBV7-7 to TRBJ2-2; D might be TRBD2 (6 bases). Trimming took 5 bases from V and 5 from J, leaving 15 bases between them. This CDR3 has 15 residues. Germline CDR1 and CDR2: SSHAT and FNYEAQ (reference sequence). CDR3 region: CASSDPQGGTGELFF. The CDR3 DNA is TGTGCCAGCAGCGACCCGCAGGGAGGAACCGGGGAGCTGTTTTTT. The entire variable domain, with the rest obtained from reference TRBV7-7 and TRBJ2-2, is as follows: GAGVSQSPRYKVTKRGQDVTLRCDPISSHATLYWYQQALGQGPEFLTYFNYEAQPDKSGLPSDRFSAERPEGSISTLTIQRTEQRDSAMYRCASSDPQGGTGELFFGEGSRLTVL.

For this clonotype: This could be a read error, since a much larger clone is one nucleotide away. CDR3 DNA sequence: TGTGCCAGCAGTAAGACAGAGGATGAGACCCAGTACTTC. This translates into CASSKTEDETQYF. The chain employs TRBV27 and TRBJ2-5; D possibly corresponds to TRBD1 (5 bases). With 5 bases removed from V and 5 bases from J, the gap between germline ends came to 12 bases. This CDR3 contains 13 residues. The germline CDR1 and CDR2 sequences are MNHEY and SMNVEV (reference sequence).

This clonotype was counted many times. The J gene is TRBJ1-4, the V gene TRBV12-3 or TRBV12-4; unclear D gene. The length of the CDR3 is 13 residues. V gave up 3 bases and J gave up 6 bases, with 8 bases separating them. The chain's CDR3 is CASSLTGYEKLFF. DNA for the CDR3: TGTGCCAGCAGTTTGACCGGCTATGAAAAACTGTTTTTT.

The rearrangement uses TRBV15 and TRBJ2-7, with D unclear. V gave up 0 bases and J gave up 3 bases, with 6 bases separating them. Germline V gives CDR1 LNHNV, CDR2 YYDKDF (reference sequence). CDR3 length: 13 residues. CDR3 DNA: TGTGCCACCAGCAGAGATCGAAACTACGAGCAGTACTTC. It translates to CATSRDRNYEQYF.

This clonotype was counted a few times. V gene TRBV9 combines with J gene TRBJ2-6, with unresolved D. CDR1 and CDR2 from the germline V gene are SGDLS and YYNGEE. This CDR3 spans 15 amino acids. V lost 0 bases, J lost 0 bases, and 4 bases lay in between. CDR3 nucleotide sequence: TGTGCCAGCAGCGTAGGCCTCTCTGGGGCCAACGTCCTGACTTTC. Translating it yields CASSVGLSGANVLTF.

Only one count was recorded for this clonotype. This sequence may be a read error, since a much larger clone differs from it by one base. The chain links TRBV20-1 to TRBJ1-2; D gene ambiguous. The germline V gene has CDR1 DFQATT and CDR2 SNEGSKA (reference sequence). The CDR3 loop spans 11 amino acids. The V end was cut by 0 bases, the J end by 4 bases, with 3 bases between. Written as DNA, the CDR3 is TGCAGTGCTAGAGATCCCTATGGCTACACCTTC. Protein: CSARDPYGYTF.

This clonotype was counted once. This chain joins TRBV28 and TRBJ1-1; D gene uncertain. Germline loops: CDR1 MDHEN, CDR2 SYDVKM. V lost 3 bases, J lost 2 bases, and 4 bases lay in between. The CDR3 extends over 12 amino acids. CDR3 nucleotide sequence: TGTGCCAGCAGTTTGACCAACACTGAAGCTTTCTTT. Encoded protein: CASSLTNTEAFF.

Many counts were recorded for this clonotype. This chain links TRBV12-3 or TRBV12-4 with TRBJ2-6, with TRBD1 as a possible D gene (6 bases). Trimming stripped 5 bases from V and 2 bases from J, with 10 bases between. This CDR3 region has 15 residues. In nucleotides, the CDR3 is TGTGCCAGCAGTCCGAAGGGGGCTGGGGCCAACGTCCTGACTTTC. This encodes CASSPKGAGANVLTF.

The rearrangement links TRBV5-5 to TRBJ2-5, with TRBD1 matching over 7 bases. With V trimmed by 0 bases and J by 2 bases, 4 bases remained unmatched. CDR1 and CDR2 from the germline V gene are SGHKS and YYEKEE (reference sequence). CDR3 length equals 15 residues. CDR3 amino acids: CASSLDRGRQETQYF. CDR3 DNA: TGTGCCAGCAGCTTGGACAGGGGACGGCAAGAGACCCAGTACTTC.

This clonotype occurred many times. The chain joins TRBV2 to TRBJ2-1; 9 bases are shared with TRBD1. The CDR3 length is 14 residues. Trimming at V came to 6 bases and at J to 12 bases, leaving 12 bases not matched to a gene. Germline assignment: CDR1 SNHLY and CDR2 FYNNEI. The CDR3 DNA follows: TGTGCCAGCAGCGTGGGACAGGGTAAATTAGGGCAGTTCTTC. It translates to CASSVGQGKLGQFF.

This clonotype came up many times. V usage is TRBV20-1 and J usage is TRBJ2-7, with D maybe TRBD1 (6 bases). Trimming stripped 4 bases from V and 2 bases from J, with 12 bases between. This CDR3 region has 13 residues. Germline-derived CDR1 and CDR2 are DFQATT and SNEGSKA (reference sequence). The CDR3 DNA reads as TGCAGTGCTACCCGGGACACCGCCTACGAGCAGTACTTC. It is translated as CSATRDTAYEQYF.

This clonotype was observed at least ten times. The chain uses TRBV28 and TRBJ2-7, with D perhaps given as TRBD1 or TRBD2 (5 bases each). The CDR3 has 14 amino acids. CDR1 is MDHEN, CDR2 SYDVKM, per germline. Between the trimmed V and J ends, which lost 6 bases and 1 base, there was a span of 13 bases. The CDR3, as DNA: TGTGCCAGCAGCAACAGGTGGGAGTCCTACGAGCAGTACTTC. This sequence encodes CASSNRWESYEQYF.

This clonotype was observed many times. The chain recombines TRBV20-1 with TRBJ1-5; D might be TRBD1 (6 bases). Germline loops: CDR1 DFQATT, CDR2 SNEGSKA (reference sequence). The CDR3 is 13 amino acids. V lost 5 bases and J lost 3, with 11 bases in between. The CDR3 here is CSAGDTVNQPQHF. The CDR3 region has the DNA TGCAGTGCTGGGGACACGGTCAATCAGCCCCAGCATTTT.

The chain combines TRBV7-2 with TRBJ2-3; no clear D. Trimming cost V 2 bases and J 4 bases, with 7 bases left between them. Germline CDR1 SGHTA, CDR2 FQGNSA. This CDR3 is built from 13 residues. The DNA of the CDR3 is TGTGCCAGCAGCTTATGGTCCCCAGATACGCAGTATTTT. It translates to CASSLWSPDTQYF.

This clonotype showed up many times. The V and J genes are TRBV20-1 and TRBJ1-2; possible D gene TRBD1, 5 bases. The CDR3 consists of 14 residues. The V gene lost 5 bases and the J gene lost 0 bases, with 13 bases spanning the gap. Germline CDR1 and CDR2: DFQATT and SNEGSKA (reference sequence). Here the CDR3 reads CSAESDSSNYGYTF. The CDR3, as DNA: TGCAGTGCTGAAAGTGACAGCTCTAACTATGGCTACACCTTC.

This clonotype was detected ten times or more. The chain is built from TRBV12-3 or TRBV12-4 and TRBJ2-3; 9 bases map to TRBD1. The V and J ends lost 6 bases and 4 bases, in that order; junction bases with no gene match: 8. This CDR3 spans 15 amino acids. The CDR3 sequence: CASSDRGWSADTQYF. In DNA form, the CDR3 reads TGTGCCAGCAGCGACAGGGGGTGGAGCGCAGATACGCAGTATTTT.

This chain connects TRBV12-3 or TRBV12-4 to TRBJ1-5; D is perhaps TRBD1 (5 bases). The CDR3 consists of 18 residues. Between the trimmed V and J ends, which lost 3 bases and 3 bases, there was a span of 21 bases. The CDR3 DNA sequence: TGTGCCAGCAGTTTTTATCGTCAGGGCGGTATTTACAATCAGCCCCAGCATTTT. This sequence encodes CASSFYRQGGIYNQPQHF.

This clonotype was seen many times. The chain carries TRBV6-1 and TRBJ2-7; no clear D. The germline V gene has CDR1 MNHNS and CDR2 SASEGT. Between the trimmed V and J ends, which lost 7 bases and 4 bases, there was a span of 17 bases. This CDR3 region has 14 residues. The DNA for the CDR3 is TGTGCCAGCAACCCCGGAACAGCCCAATACGAGCAGTACTTC. This encodes CASNPGTAQYEQYF.

This clonotype was seen at least ten times. The V call is TRBV19, the J call TRBJ2-1, with D perhaps matching TRBD1 (5 bases). The CDR3 has 14 amino acids. The V and J ends lost 3 bases and 4 bases respectively, with 10 bases between them. Germline-derived CDR1 and CDR2 are LNHDA and SQIVND (reference sequence). In nucleotides, the CDR3 is TGTGCCAGTAGTATTTCAGGGCTGTACAATGAGCAGTTCTTC. Residues: CASSISGLYNEQFF.

V gene TRBV7-9 combines with J gene TRBJ1-5, with D possibly being TRBD1 (5 bases). The CDR3 extends over 12 amino acids. The ends were cut back, 4 bases at V and 4 bases at J, with 5 bases in the middle. Looked up from germline, CDR1 is SEHNR and CDR2 is FQNEAQ (reference sequence). DNA of the CDR3: TGTGCCAGCAGCTGGGGGAATCAGCCCCAGCATTTT. It specifies CASSWGNQPQHF.

CDR3 in amino acids: CASSLGGFSYEQYF. The DNA of the CDR3 is TGCGCCAGCAGCCTCGGCGGGTTCTCCTACGAGCAGTACTTC. This chain connects TRBV5-1 to TRBJ2-7; D is possibly TRBD2 (5 bases). In germline, CDR1 is SGHRS, CDR2 YFSETQ. Trimming left V 4 bases short and J 0 bases short, with 11 bases between. The CDR3 contains 14 residues. Supplemented by reference TRBV5-1 and TRBJ2-7, the full variable domain reads KAGVTQTPRYLIKTRGQQVTLSCSPISGHRSVSWYQQTPGQGLQFLFEYFSETQRNKGNFPGRFSGRQFSNSRSEMNVSTLELGDSALYLCASSLGGFSYEQYFGPGTRLTVT.

This clonotype was detected many times. The J gene is TRBJ2-1, the V gene TRBV7-2; a weak D match, TRBD2 (6 bases). V lost 1 base and J lost 7, with 11 bases in between. CDR1 is SGHTA and CDR2 is FQGNSA in the germline V gene. The CDR3 extends over 14 amino acids. For the CDR3, the DNA is TGTGCCAGCAGCTTAGGGAGGGCTGTGAATGAGCAGTTCTTC. This translates into CASSLGRAVNEQFF.

Turning to this clonotype: A single base separates this from a much larger clone, so it may be a read error. The chain has TRBV27 and TRBJ2-3; weak D call: TRBD1 (5 bases). Germline values: CDR1 MNHEY, CDR2 SMNVEV (reference sequence). V dropped 5 bases and J dropped 11 bases, with 14 bases sitting between them. The CDR3 totals 12 residues. The CDR3 protein is CASSRPLRGQYF. The CDR3 bases are TGTGCCAGCAGTCGGCCCTTAAGGGGGCAGTATTTT.

This clonotype was detected many times. The junction and the germline gene differ at one end; a read error may be behind it. The chain is built from TRBV20-1 and TRBJ2-7, with TRBD2 matching over 8 bases. CDR1 is DFQATT, CDR2 SNEGSKA, per germline (reference sequence). This CDR3 region has 11 residues. CDR3 region: CSARVRGADSF. CDR3 DNA sequence: TGCAGTGCTAGGGTGCGGGGGGCAGATAGCTTC.